This T cell receptor (beta chain) was found in a study of beta chain features in type 1 diabetes. Study-wide results and caveats: In every one of the four CD4+ subsets, TCRB CDR3s were moderately but significantly shorter in Type 1 diabetes patients. Shorter templates might be favored by PCR, and equally so in patients and in controls. Type 1 diabetes patients had VDJ junctions that carried fewer insertions and more deletions.

What was sequenced were expressed TCRB transcripts, since all of the isolated RNA had been reverse transcribed. Clones were sequenced by immunoSEQ multiplex PCR, and TCRdb holds only the in-frame ones, with some missing. The sample consists of 860,000 or so clones, 17% of them appearing once. Of note for this clone: Its cognate antigen is unknown.

Over 98% purity was reached by all sorted populations. The CDR3 has 14 residues. CDR1 MGHDK and CDR2 SYGVNS come from the germline V gene. Trimming cost V 3 bases and J 9 bases, with 18 bases left between them. Sequencing was carried out using naive CD4+ T cells from blood. The TCR sequence derives from a woman younger than 30 in good health. This sequence joins TRBV25-1 and TRBJ2-7, with D possibly being TRBD1 or TRBD2 (6 bases each). DNA of the CDR3: TGTGCCAGCAGTGAGCCCGGGGGCTCACAAACGCAGTACTTC. As protein: CASSEPGGSQTQYF.